Listed below are T cell receptor beta chains from one sample, sequenced in a study of shared clonotypes between healthy human individuals. Method: immunoSEQ multiplex PCR; TCRdb's copy keeps in-frame clones and lacks some. The sample records more than 2 million clones, about 95% being singletons. Sequences were obtained from naive CD8+ T cells sorted from blood. These receptors were obtained from a man aged 18-30 years in good health. Both conserved end residues are part of each CDR3. Each record gives: V gene, clone size, D gene, J gene, CDR3 DNA, CDR3 protein. The D gene is left open where the match is weak. Expanded clones get a size class; other rows say once, few or many, or leave the size out.

>TRBV2|NA|TRBD2|TRBJ2-4
TGTGCCAGCGCATCCGTGGCTAGCGGGAGAAGCATTCAGTACTTC
CASASVASGRSIQYF
>TRBV4-1|NA|NA|TRBJ2-7
TGCGCCAGCAGCCTTTATCGTAACAGATCCTACGAGCAGTACTTC
CASSLYRNRSYEQYF
>TRBV10-3|NA|NA|TRBJ2-3
TGTGCCATCAGTTGGACTAGCACAGATACGCAGTATTTT
CAISWTSTDTQYF
>TRBV4-3|NA|NA|TRBJ2-3
TGCGCCAGCAGCCTCAGGGAAAGCACAGATACGCAGTATTTT
CASSLRESTDTQYF
>TRBV7-9|NA|TRBD2|TRBJ2-3
TGTGCCAGCAGCATGACTAGCGGGGGGTCGGGAGATACGCAGTATTTT
CASSMTSGGSGDTQYF
>TRBV5-5|NA|TRBD2|TRBJ2-7
TGTGCCAGCAGCCCAAGAAGCGGGAGTAGGGGGGACGAGCAGTACTTC
CASSPRSGSRGDEQYF
>TRBV5-1|NA|NA|TRBJ2-5
TGCGCCAGCAGCTTACAAGAGACCCAGTACTTC
CASSLQETQYF
>TRBV7-4|NA|NA|TRBJ2-7
TGTGCCAGCAGCTTAGTTGGCGGTCGCTACGAGCAGTACTTC
CASSLVGGRYEQYF
>TRBV19|once|NA|TRBJ1-3
TGTGCCAGTAGTTCAGGGTTTGGAAACACCATATATTTT
CASSSGFGNTIYF
>TRBV7-9|NA|NA|TRBJ2-7
TGTGCCAGCAGCCTGGGGAGCTACGAGCAGTACTTC
CASSLGSYEQYF
>TRBV18|NA|TRBD2|TRBJ2-1
TGTGCCAGCTCACCAATAGGCCTAGCGGGCTACAATGAGCAGTTCTTC
CASSPIGLAGYNEQFF
>TRBV7-9|NA|NA|TRBJ1-1
TGTGCCAGCACCTTCTCGGGGACTGAAGCTTTCTTT
CASTFSGTEAFF
>TRBV7-9|NA|TRBD1|TRBJ2-7
TGTGCCAGCAGCTTAGGCTCCTTCGACAGGGAGCACGAGCAGTACTTC
CASSLGSFDREHEQYF
>TRBV9|NA|NA|TRBJ1-2
TGTGCCAGCAGCGTAGCTGGTGGCTATGGCTACACCTTC
CASSVAGGYGYTF
>TRBV4-3|NA|NA|TRBJ1-3
TGCGCCAGCGGCGAGGACTTTAGGGCTGGAAACACCATATATTTT
CASGEDFRAGNTIYF
>TRBV6-1|NA|NA|TRBJ2-7
TGTGCCAGCAGTGAAGCCCGTCAAAATCAAGAGCAGTACTTC
CASSEARQNQEQYF
>TRBV19|NA|TRBD1|TRBJ2-7
TGTGCCAGTAGTATAAGGGACAGGGGGGTCTACGAGCAGTACTTC
CASSIRDRGVYEQYF
>TRBV28|NA|TRBD2|TRBJ2-7
TGTGCCAGCAGTTATACCGGGGGGGACCTAACCTACGAGCAGTACTTC
CASSYTGGDLTYEQYF
>TRBV7-8|NA|NA|TRBJ1-5
TGTGCCAGCAGCTTATACAGGGATTACAATCAGCCCCAGCATTTT
CASSLYRDYNQPQHF
>TRBV27|NA|TRBD1|TRBJ2-1
TGTGCCAGCAGGACAGGGGGGTCCTACAATGAGCAGTTCTTC
CASRTGGSYNEQFF
>TRBV7-9|NA|NA|TRBJ2-7
TGTGCCAGCAGCTTCTCACACGACAGCCTTAACTACGAGCAGTACTTC
CASSFSHDSLNYEQYF
>TRBV7-9|NA|NA|TRBJ1-3
TGTGCCAGCAGCTTAACGAATGAAAACACCATATATTTT
CASSLTNENTIYF
>TRBV7-8|NA|NA|TRBJ2-7
TGTGCCAGCAACGAAGCGGGCCTTAGCTCCTACGAGCAGTACTTC
CASNEAGLSSYEQYF
>TRBV6-1|NA|NA|TRBJ1-6
TGTGCCAGCAGTGCCGGGGTCGGGTCACCCCTCCACTTT
CASSAGVGSPLHF
>TRBV7-9|NA|NA|TRBJ2-1
TGTGCCAGCAGCCAATCCACCTCCCAAGGGCTTAATGAGCAGTTCTTC
CASSQSTSQGLNEQFF
>TRBV11-2|NA|NA|TRBJ2-7
TGTGCCAGCAGCTTAGTTCCGGGGACGAGCTCCTACGAGCAGTACTTC
CASSLVPGTSSYEQYF
>TRBV27|NA|NA|TRBJ2-3
TGTGCCAGCAGTCCCCAGAGGACGGAGAAAGATACGCAGTATTTT
CASSPQRTEKDTQYF
>TRBV7-9|NA|TRBD1|TRBJ2-3
TGTGCCAGCAGCTTAGTGGGGACAGGGGTCTCAGATACGCAGTATTTT
CASSLVGTGVSDTQYF
>TRBV7-8|NA|NA|TRBJ2-7
TGTGCCAGCAGCTTAGCGCTGGGCGGGGTAAGCTCCTACGAGCAGTACTTC
CASSLALGGVSSYEQYF
>TRBV5-4|NA|NA|TRBJ1-4
TGTGCCAGCAGCTTGGGACAGGCAGGTGAAAAACTGTTTTTT
CASSLGQAGEKLFF
>TRBV7-9|NA|NA|TRBJ2-1
TGTGCCAGCAGCCCGGAGTCCAATGAGCAGTTCTTC
CASSPESNEQFF
>TRBV4-1|few|TRBD2|TRBJ2-5
TGCGCCAGCAGCCCGTATATAGCGGGGGGGCGCGAGACCCAGTACTTC
CASSPYIAGGRETQYF
>TRBV2|NA|NA|TRBJ1-6
TGTGCCAGCAGTGAAGGGCTCACCAATTCACCCCTCCACTTT
CASSEGLTNSPLHF
>TRBV6-4|NA|NA|TRBJ2-2
TGTGCCAGCAGTGACGGGGCGTACACCGGGGAGCTGTTTTTT
CASSDGAYTGELFF
>TRBV6-5|NA|NA|TRBJ2-7
TGTGCCAGCAGTTACTCTGAGGGGAGCGGAACCTACGAGCAGTACTTC
CASSYSEGSGTYEQYF
>TRBV28|NA|NA|TRBJ2-1
TGTGCCAGCAGTGCCCGGCAGTCCCTCTACAATGAGCAGTTCTTC
CASSARQSLYNEQFF
>TRBV28|NA|NA|TRBJ2-1
TGTGCCAGCAGTTTACGGACCATCCAAGGATACAATGAGCAGTTCTTC
CASSLRTIQGYNEQFF
>TRBV4-1|NA|NA|TRBJ2-2
TGCGCCAGCAGCCAAGATCATATTAAGTCGACCGGGGAGCTGTTTTTT
CASSQDHIKSTGELFF
>TRBV9|once|NA|TRBJ1-2
TGTGCCAGCAGCGTAGCGGAACGAGGGACAAGTGGCTACACCTTC
CASSVAERGTSGYTF
>TRBV10-3|NA|NA|TRBJ1-1
TGTGCCATCAGCCCGGGACACACGAACACTGAAGCTTTCTTT
CAISPGHTNTEAFF